The entry below gives a single T cell receptor (beta chain) sequence along with its context. Molecules of cDNA were individually given unique molecular identifiers that were attached to them. TCRdb used MiXCR to reprocess the 5' RACE reads, holding one entry per CDR3 protein. Among about 63,000 distinct CDR3 sequences listed, 10% to 15% were seen once. The sample comes from a study of early T cells in non-severe SARS-CoV-2 infection. Between the trimmed V and J ends, which lost 1 base and 1 base, there was a span of 8 bases. CDR1 and CDR2 (germline): LGHNA, YSLEER. This CDR3 has 14 residues. Specimen: whole blood. The chain is built from TRBV4-3 and TRBJ2-7, with D perhaps matching TRBD1 or TRBD2 (6 bases each). The clonotype originates from an adult who was a healthcare worker with PCR-confirmed SARS-CoV-2 infection or an uninfected control (not recorded which). The CDR3 spells CASSQGGASYEQYF. The CDR3 region has the DNA TGCGCCAGCAGCCAAGGGGGGGCATCCTACGAGCAGTACTTC.